These T cell receptor beta chains were read from a single sample in a study of cytomegalovirus exposure and HLA in healthy donors. Profiled with immunoSEQ multiplex PCR; TCRdb holds only in-frame clones, not every one. Here the sample spans just over 200,000 clones, around 70% being singletons. Specimen: PBMCs. These receptor sequences come from a man between 35 and 55 years old in good health and CMV-seropositive. Each CDR3 is given with its conserved first and last residue. Fields, in order: V gene, J gene, clone size, D gene, CDR3 DNA, CDR3 protein. The D gene is left open where the match is weak. Where a row states a size, it is once, few, many or the class of an expanded clone; other rows omit it.

>TRBV5-1|TRBJ1-6|-|TRBD1
TGCGCCAGCAGCCCGGACAGGTCAAGTTCACCCCTCCACTTT
CASSPDRSSSPLHF
>TRBV18|TRBJ2-3|-|-
TGTGCCAGCTCACCACCGGGCGGGGCGCATACGCAGTATTTT
CASSPPGGAHTQYF
>TRBV19|TRBJ1-1|-|TRBD1
TGTGCCAGTAGCGAACAGGGGGCGACTGAAGCTTTCTTT
CASSEQGATEAFF
>TRBV2|TRBJ2-5|-|-
TGTGCCAGCAGTCGGGGGTGGCAAGAGACCCAGTACTTC
CASSRGWQETQYF
>TRBV5-5|TRBJ1-1|-|TRBD1
TGTGCCAGCAGCTCGGGACAGGGGGCGAGGCCCTTGGGAGCTTTCTTT
CASSSGQGARPLGAFF
>TRBV12-5|TRBJ2-5|-|TRBD1
TGTGCTAGTGGTTTGAGGGACAGTGAGACCCAGTACTTC
CASGLRDSETQYF
>TRBV6-4|TRBJ2-1|-|TRBD2
TGTGCCAGCAGCCCCACCGGGCTAGCGGGGGGGCCCGATGAGCAGTTCTTC
CASSPTGLAGGPDEQFF
>TRBV7-2|TRBJ1-5|-|-
TGTGCCAGCAGCTTAGCCGGGGGGAATCAGCCCCAGCATTTT
CASSLAGGNQPQHF
>TRBV5-1|TRBJ2-7|-|TRBD2
TGCGCCAGCAGCTTAGGGACTAGCCGTCGCGAGCAGTACTTC
CASSLGTSRREQYF
>TRBV5-5|TRBJ1-1|-|-
TGTGCCAGCAGCCCGTCCGTGGGGGGTGTGGCTGAAGCTTTCTTT
CASSPSVGGVAEAFF
>TRBV7-2|TRBJ2-1|-|-
TGTGCCAGCAGCCGCCGGTCTGCCGTCTACAATGAGCAGTTCTTC
CASSRRSAVYNEQFF
>TRBV28|TRBJ1-5|-|-
TGTGCCAGCAGTCAAGGAGGGCTCAATCAGCCCCAGCATTTT
CASSQGGLNQPQHF
>TRBV5-6|TRBJ1-2|-|-
TGTGCCAGCAGCTCGAACCTCCGGGACACGACGGGCTATGGCTACACCTTC
CASSSNLRDTTGYGYTF
>TRBV5-1|TRBJ2-3|few|-
TGCGCCAGCAGCTTAGGCGGGGAAGCAGATACGCAGTATTTT
CASSLGGEADTQYF
>TRBV4-3|TRBJ1-4|-|TRBD1
TGCGCCAGCAGCCAAGGGGACAGGGGGGGTGAAAAACTGTTTTTT
CASSQGDRGGEKLFF
>TRBV2|TRBJ1-6|-|-
TGTGCCAGTATCTCGCAACTCAATTCACCCCTCCACTTT
CASISQLNSPLHF
>TRBV6-1|TRBJ1-2|-|-
TGTGCCAGCAGTGAATGGGACTCTCCTAACTATGGCTACACCTTC
CASSEWDSPNYGYTF